The rows below give T cell receptor beta chains drawn from one sample of a study of beta chain features in type 1 diabetes. The protocol was immunoSEQ multiplex PCR, while the TCRdb copy is restricted to in-frame clones and leaves out a portion. Among around 600,000 clones, around 12% were seen once, and the ten largest hold approximately 0.11%. Sample: naive CD4+ T cells from blood. The receptors were sampled from a man younger than 40 with type 1 diabetes. CDR3s include the opening cysteine and the closing phenylalanine or tryptophan. Each record gives: CDR3 protein, CDR3 DNA, CDR3 length, D gene, V gene, clone size, J gene. The D gene is left open where the match is weak. Part of the rows lack a size; the others show once, few, many or a class for expanded clones.

CASSLALGQYEQYF | TGTGCCAGCAGCTTAGCGCTAGGGCAATACGAGCAGTACTTC | 14 | NA | TRBV7-2 | NA | TRBJ2-7
CASSPGLATDTQYF | TGTGCCAGTAGCCCGGGACTAGCGACAGATACGCAGTATTTT | 14 | TRBD2 | TRBV19 | NA | TRBJ2-3
CASSLVGVSGNTIYF | TGTGCCAGCAGCTTAGTGGGTGTCTCTGGAAACACCATATATTTT | 15 | NA | TRBV7-9 | few | TRBJ1-3
CASSIGRVTSGAYNEQFF | TGTGCCAGTAGTATCGGCCGGGTAACTAGCGGGGCTTACAATGAGCAGTTCTTC | 18 | TRBD2 | TRBV19 | few | TRBJ2-1
CAWSPQGRQPQHF | TGTGCCTGGAGCCCACAGGGAAGACAGCCCCAGCATTTT | 13 | NA | TRBV30 | NA | TRBJ1-5
CASSINRGRKYEQYF | TGTGCCAGTAGTATTAACAGGGGGCGAAAGTACGAGCAGTACTTC | 15 | TRBD1 | TRBV19 | NA | TRBJ2-7
CASSSSGGITDTQYF | TGTGCCAGCAGCTCTAGCGGGGGGATCACAGATACGCAGTATTTT | 15 | TRBD2 | TRBV11-2 | NA | TRBJ2-3
CASSSGAEKLFF | TGTGCCAGCAGCTCCGGGGCCGAAAAACTGTTTTTT | 12 | NA | TRBV7-9 | few | TRBJ1-4
CASSLWTGGNYGYTF | TGCGCCAGCAGCTTGTGGACAGGGGGAAACTATGGCTACACCTTC | 15 | TRBD1 | TRBV5-1 | few | TRBJ1-2
CASSLGGTANTEAFF | TGCGCCAGCAGCTTGGGTGGGACGGCGAACACTGAAGCTTTCTTT | 15 | NA | TRBV5-1 | few | TRBJ1-1